These 21 T cell receptor beta chains originate from one sample sequenced in a study of long-term antiretroviral therapy in people with HIV. The run of the v3.0 immunoSEQ assay was at survey level. Sequencing used immunoSEQ multiplex PCR; TCRdb keeps in-frame clones, though not all of them. The repertoire holds 15,000 to 20,000 clones, with 80% to 90% as singletons. The material was unsorted PBMCs, obtained 4.2 years after starting antiretroviral therapy. These receptors were collected from a man aged 45-65 years with HIV.

V is TRBV11-2 and J is TRBJ2-7; possible D gene TRBD2, 5 bases. This CDR3 region has 14 residues. Germline CDR1 is SGHAT and CDR2 is FQNNGV. V lost 4 bases and J 3 bases, leaving 13 bases between the germline ends. The CDR3 nucleotides are TGTGCCAGCAGCTCGTCCCCCGGAGGCTACGAGCAGTACTTC. It is translated as CASSSSPGGYEQYF.

V and J are TRBV30 and TRBJ2-3; 9 positions agree with TRBD1. Per the germline V gene, CDR1 is GTSNPN and CDR2 is SVGIG (reference sequence). V gave up 3 bases and J gave up 2 bases; unmatched junction bases: 6. The CDR3 runs 15 residues. CDR3 in DNA: TGTGCCTGGAGATCTGGGGACAGGGCCACAGATACGCAGTATTTT. Translated, it gives CAWRSGDRATDTQYF. The variable domain in full, with the rest retrieved from reference TRBV30 and TRBJ2-3, is SQTIHQWPATLVQPVGSPLSLECTVEGTSNPNLYWYRQAAGRGLQLLFYSVGIGQISSEVPQNLSASRPQDRQFILSSKKLLLSDSGFYLCAWRSGDRATDTQYFGPGTRLTVL.

This chain connects TRBV7-6 to TRBJ2-7, with no clear D. Per germline, CDR1 SGHVS and CDR2 FNYEAQ. This CDR3 spans 12 amino acids. Trimming left V 0 bases short and J 6 bases short, with 6 bases between. The CDR3 loop is CASSLARGEQYF. For the CDR3, the DNA is TGTGCCAGCAGCTTAGCGAGAGGCGAGCAGTACTTC. The entire variable domain, with the rest obtained from reference TRBV7-6 and TRBJ2-7, is as follows: GAGVSQSPRYKVTKRGQDVALRCDPISGHVSLYWYRQALGQGPEFLTYFNYEAQQDKSGLPNDRFSAERPEGSISTLTIQRTEQRDSAMYRCASSLARGEQYFGPGTRLTVT.

The rearrangement links TRBV9 to TRBJ2-3; 7 bases match TRBD1. Per the germline V gene, CDR1 is SGDLS and CDR2 is YYNGEE. The CDR3 is made up of 15 amino acids. The V gene end was trimmed by 2 bases and the J gene end by 4 bases; junction bases not matched to a gene: 7. The DNA for the CDR3 is TGTGCCAGCAGCGTCAACAGGGGAAGTGCAGATACGCAGTATTTT. Translation gives CASSVNRGSADTQYF.

This clone showed up just once. The chain joins TRBV7-2 to TRBJ2-3; 8 nucleotides line up with TRBD1. Trimming removed 3 bases from V and 12 bases from J; junction bases left unmatched: 17. Germline CDR1 is SGHTA and CDR2 is FQGNSA. The CDR3 is 16 amino acids. The CDR3 here is CASSFMGWGQEPDQYF. The CDR3, as DNA: TGTGCCAGCAGCTTTATGGGCTGGGGACAGGAGCCAGATCAGTATTTT.

This sequence joins TRBV28 and TRBJ1-4, with TRBD1 matching over 10 bases. With 3 bases clipped from V and 8 bases from J, the junction kept 12 bases outside the gene matches. Germline assignment: CDR1 MDHEN and CDR2 SYDVKM. This CDR3 has 17 amino acids. CDR3 in DNA: TGTGCCAGCAGTTTGGCTGGGGGGGACAGGGGTAGAGAAAAACTGTTTTTT. As protein: CASSLAGGDRGREKLFF.

J is TRBJ2-7 and V is TRBV5-1; perhaps TRBD1 as D (5 bases). The CDR3 is made up of 14 amino acids. Germline assignment: CDR1 SGHRS and CDR2 YFSETQ. The V end lost 4 bases, the J end lost 4 bases, and 15 bases lay between the germline ends. The CDR3 is CASSPDRINYEQYF. CDR3 nucleotide sequence: TGCGCCAGCAGCCCCGACAGAATCAATTACGAGCAGTACTTC.

This chain connects TRBV4-3 to TRBJ2-3; D gene unclear. CDR3 size: 16 residues. With 1 base removed from V and 0 bases from J, the gap between germline ends came to 11 bases. Germline assignment: CDR1 LGHNA and CDR2 YSLEER. In DNA, the CDR3 is TGCGCCAGCAGCCAAGCCCTAGGAGCTAGCACAGATACGCAGTATTTT. Its protein is CASSQALGASTDTQYF.

The chain is built from TRBV4-3 and TRBJ2-3, with D uncertain. This CDR3 region has 17 residues. V gave up 0 bases and J gave up 1 base, with 14 bases separating them. Germline V gives CDR1 LGHNA, CDR2 YSLEER. CDR3: CASSQDQDLAGTDTQYF. CDR3 DNA: TGCGCCAGCAGCCAAGACCAGGACCTGGCGGGCACAGATACGCAGTATTTT.

The chain employs TRBV14 and TRBJ2-1; D might be TRBD2 (7 bases). Per the germline V gene, CDR1 is SGHDN and CDR2 is FVKESK. The V end lost 0 bases, the J end lost 8 bases, and 17 bases lay between the germline ends. The CDR3 has 16 amino acids. The CDR3 coding sequence is TGTGCCAGCAGCCAAGATAGAGGGGGGGCCGAAGATGAGCAGTTCTTC. It is translated as CASSQDRGGAEDEQFF.

The chain uses TRBV7-9 and TRBJ2-1, with D perhaps TRBD1 (5 bases). Trimming took 4 bases from V and 2 from J, leaving 6 bases between them. There are 13 residues in the CDR3. Germline V gene sequence: CDR1 SEHNR, CDR2 FQNEAQ (reference sequence). CDR3 bases: TGTGCCAGCAGCTGGGGCACCTACAATGAGCAGTTCTTC. Encoded protein: CASSWGTYNEQFF.

DNA for the CDR3: TGTGCTAGTGGTTTTCTTGGGGGAGATACGCAGTATTTT. This translates into CASGFLGGDTQYF. The chain employs TRBV12-5 and TRBJ2-3; D is possibly TRBD1 or TRBD2 (5 bases each). This CDR3 has 13 residues. Between the trimmed V and J ends, which lost 3 bases and 5 bases, there was a span of 9 bases. Germline CDR1 is LGHNT and CDR2 is FRNRAP. Looking up the rest from reference TRBV12-5 and TRBJ2-3 gives the full variable domain: DARVTQTPRHKVTEMGQEVTMRCQPILGHNTVFWYRQTMMQGLELLAYFRNRAPLDDSGMPKDRFSAEMPDATLATLKIQPSEPRDSAVYFCASGFLGGDTQYFGPGTRLTVL.

The chain uses TRBV7-2 and TRBJ1-2; D gene uncertain. V was shortened by 4 bases and J by 4 bases, with 13 bases between the two germline ends. The CDR3 runs 14 residues. The germline gives CDR1 SGHTA, CDR2 FQGNSA. CDR3 protein: CASSYLSGFYGYTF. The CDR3 nucleotides read TGTGCCAGCAGCTATTTGAGCGGCTTCTATGGCTACACCTTC.

The V gene is TRBV7-7, the J gene TRBJ2-7; 7 bases fit TRBD1. The junction had 3 bases not matched to a gene; V was cut back by 1 base and J by 3 bases. Germline V lookup: CDR1 SSHAT, CDR2 FNYEAQ (reference sequence). The CDR3 spans 14 residues. The CDR3 coding sequence is TGTGCCAGCAGCTTAGGACAGGGAAACTACGAGCAGTACTTC. It codes for CASSLGQGNYEQYF.

The chain joins TRBV30 to TRBJ2-7; no reliable D call. Per germline, CDR1 GTSNPN and CDR2 SVGIG (reference sequence). This CDR3 comprises 11 residues. V lost 2 bases and J lost 7, with 9 bases in between. In DNA, the CDR3 is TGTGCCTGGAGTTCCGGACCTGAGCAGTACTTC. This encodes CAWSSGPEQYF.

The chain combines TRBV27 with TRBJ2-7; 12 bases fit TRBD1. The CDR3 extends over 13 amino acids. After removal of 6 bases from V and 7 bases from J, the junction contained 4 bases not matched to a gene. Germline V CDR1 and CDR2: MNHEY, SMNVEV (reference sequence). Here the CDR3 DNA reads TGTGCCAGCAGGGGACAGGGGGCGAGGGAGCAGTACTTC. Protein: CASRGQGAREQYF.

J is TRBJ2-1 and V is TRBV15, with 9 bases aligning to TRBD1. Germline CDR1 is LNHNV and CDR2 is YYDKDF (reference sequence). After removal of 1 base from V and 9 bases from J, the junction contained 7 bases not matched to a gene. The CDR3 totals 15 residues. The CDR3 here is CATSRVTGGMGEQFF. The CDR3 DNA reads as TGTGCCACCAGCAGAGTGACAGGGGGGATGGGTGAGCAGTTCTTC.

V usage is TRBV6-6 and J usage is TRBJ2-7; D might be TRBD1 (6 bases). CDR1 and CDR2 (germline): MNHNY, SVGAGI (reference sequence). V shed 2 bases and J shed 3 bases, with 17 bases lying between them. This CDR3 region has 16 residues. CDR3 protein: CASSYDFPTGGYEQYF. CDR3 DNA sequence: TGTGCCAGCAGTTACGATTTTCCGACAGGTGGCTACGAGCAGTACTTC.

This clone was counted only a few times. The V call is TRBV5-1, the J call TRBJ1-2, with a weak D call TRBD1 (5 bases). CDR3 size: 14 residues. Per germline, CDR1 SGHRS and CDR2 YFSETQ. V was clipped by 4 bases and J by 6 bases, with 16 bases between them. This chain's CDR3 is CASSPDGLGDGYTF. CDR3 nucleotides: TGCGCCAGCAGCCCGGACGGTTTGGGGGATGGCTACACCTTC. The whole variable domain, remainder taken from reference TRBV5-1 and TRBJ1-2, is KAGVTQTPRYLIKTRGQQVTLSCSPISGHRSVSWYQQTPGQGLQFLFEYFSETQRNKGNFPGRFSGRQFSNSRSEMNVSTLELGDSALYLCASSPDGLGDGYTFGSGTRLTVV.

The rearrangement joins TRBV6-6 to TRBJ1-5; 7 bases agree with TRBD1. This CDR3 is built from 16 residues. V shed 2 bases, J shed 1 base, and the junction held 5 bases outside the gene matches. Germline CDR1 and CDR2: MNHNY and SVGAGI (reference sequence). The CDR3 protein is CASSYPGTESNQPQHF. The CDR3 DNA reads as TGTGCCAGCAGTTACCCTGGGACAGAGAGCAATCAGCCCCAGCATTTT.

The gene calls are TRBV11-2 and TRBJ1-2, with a tentative D call TRBD1 (5 bases). The CDR3 loop spans 14 amino acids. Germline-derived CDR1 and CDR2 are SGHAT and FQNNGV. The V end was cut by 5 bases, the J end by 5 bases, with 15 bases between. CDR3 DNA sequence: TGTGCCAGCAGCACCTCGGGGGGAAGTTATGGCTACACCTTC. Its protein is CASSTSGGSYGYTF.